This TCR beta chain is drawn from a study of blood T cell repertoires in COVID-19. As for the study in general: T cells, B-cell-depleted T cells, or PBMCs supplied cDNA or gDNA.

V lost 5 bases, J lost 14 bases, and 16 bases lay in between. CDR3 length: 12 residues. This clone came up once. As handled by the study authors: Researchers report that nucleated cell counts were estimated from reference gene primer amplification. Data came from immunoSEQ multiplex PCR; TCRdb stores just in-frame clones and leaves some out. Clone size and V and J calls were adopted from that table, with D and trimming inferred from the DNA. This sample yields over 85,000 clones, of which 88% are seen a single time; around 5% belongs to the top ten. Sequenced material: peripheral blood. The TCR sequence derives from a woman older than 75 with active COVID-19. This chain links TRBV12-3 or TRBV12-4 with TRBJ1-5, with TRBD1 as a possible D gene (6 bases). The CDR3 here is CASSTWTAPKHF. The CDR3 bases are TGTGCCAGCAGTACCTGGACAGCCCCGAAGCATTTT.